The 10 T cell receptor beta chains below come from one sample, sequenced in a study of beta chain features in type 1 diabetes. Expressed TCRB transcripts were sequenced, since all the RNA that had been isolated was reverse transcribed. Sequencing was performed with immunoSEQ multiplex PCR; in TCRdb, only in-frame clones are kept and a portion is missing. In the table there are some 330,000 clones, 11% of which are singletons. The sample taken for sequencing was naive CD4+ T cells from blood. The receptors were gathered from a woman younger than 45 in good health.

This clone was counted only a few times. This chain connects TRBV14 to TRBJ2-7; 9 bases match TRBD2. The CDR3 is 15 amino acids. Germline lookup yields CDR1 SGHDN and CDR2 FVKESK. V lost 4 bases to trimming and J lost 3 bases; unmatched junction nucleotides: 7. Written as DNA, the CDR3 is TGTGCCAGCAGCCGGAATGGACTAGCGAGCTACGAGCAGTACTTC. Its protein product is CASSRNGLASYEQYF.

This clone was observed a handful of times. One junction end does not reproduce the germline sequence, and a read error may be involved. The chain joins TRBV7-7 to TRBJ2-1; 7 bases align to TRBD2. Germline V lookup: CDR1 SSHAT, CDR2 FNYEAQ (reference sequence). The CDR3 is made up of 14 amino acids. The CDR3 reads CASSLVGGNNEQFF. The CDR3 nucleotides read TGTGCTAGCAGCTTAGTCGGGGGGAACAATGAGCAGTTCTTC.

The V and J genes are TRBV28 and TRBJ1-1; 10 positions match TRBD1. CDR1 and CDR2 (germline): MDHEN, SYDVKM. The CDR3 extends over 15 amino acids. V shed 6 bases, J shed 5 bases, and the junction held 9 bases outside the gene matches. The CDR3 region is CASRSGTGEGTEAFF. As DNA, the CDR3 is TGTGCCAGCAGATCCGGGACAGGGGAGGGGACTGAAGCTTTCTTT.

V is TRBV7-2 and J is TRBJ2-1, with TRBD2 matching 11 bases. Trimming at V came to 1 base and at J to 7 bases, leaving 6 bases not matched to a gene. The CDR3 has 16 residues. Germline V gives CDR1 SGHTA, CDR2 FQGNSA. The CDR3 DNA reads TGTGCCAGCAGCTTAGGTTGGACTAGCGGGCGAAATGAGCAGTTCTTC. This sequence encodes CASSLGWTSGRNEQFF.

The rearrangement links TRBV28 to TRBJ2-5; 9 positions agree with TRBD2. Per germline, CDR1 MDHEN and CDR2 SYDVKM. J lost 5 bases, V lost 3 bases, and 10 bases had no gene match. The CDR3 totals 16 residues. Here the CDR3 DNA reads TGTGCCAGCAGTTTCGGCCTAGCGGGACGGTGGGAGACCCAGTACTTC. This gives the protein CASSFGLAGRWETQYF.

This rearrangement joins TRBV7-2 to TRBJ2-5; TRBD2 might be the D (6 bases). The CDR3 totals 13 residues. Trimming left V 5 bases short and J 5 bases short, with 12 bases between. Germline V gene sequence: CDR1 SGHTA, CDR2 FQGNSA. The CDR3 loop is CASSAWGEETQYF. The CDR3 coding sequence is TGTGCCAGCAGCGCGTGGGGGGAGGAGACCCAGTACTTC. The full variable domain, in which reference TRBV7-2 and TRBJ2-5 provide the parts outside the CDR3, is GAGVSQSPSNKVTEKGKDVELRCDPISGHTALYWYRQSLGQGLEFLIYFQGNSAPDKSGLPSDRFSAERTGGSVSTLTIQRTQQEDSAVYLCASSAWGEETQYFGPGTRLLVL.

The rearrangement uses TRBV4-2 and TRBJ1-4, with TRBD1 matching 10 bases. Germline V gives CDR1 LGHNA, CDR2 YNFKEQ. The CDR3 totals 15 residues. J lost 6 bases, V lost 3 bases, and 4 bases had no gene match. The CDR3 region has the DNA TGTGCCAGCAGCCAGGCCGGGACAGGGGATGAAAAACTGTTTTTT. It codes for CASSQAGTGDEKLFF.

V gene TRBV19 combines with J gene TRBJ2-1; D is perhaps TRBD2 (6 bases). CDR1 LNHDA and CDR2 SQIVND come from the germline V gene (reference sequence). This CDR3 region has 13 residues. V lost 3 bases to trimming and J lost 6 bases, with 9 bases between them. Written as DNA, the CDR3 is TGTGCCAGTAGTATTAAGACTAGCAATGAGCAGTTCTTC. Protein: CASSIKTSNEQFF.

This clone was recorded many times. At the DNA level, this CDR3 is encoded by other sequences in the same sample as well. The chain joins TRBV27 to TRBJ2-6; D unresolved. CDR3 length: 14 residues. The germline gives CDR1 MNHEY, CDR2 SMNVEV (reference sequence). V was clipped by 6 bases and J by 0 bases, with 6 bases between them. The CDR3 DNA is TGTGCCAGCAGCCTCTCCTCTGGGGCCAACGTCCTGACTTTC. It specifies CASSLSSGANVLTF. Full variable domain (outside the CDR3, taken from reference TRBV27 and TRBJ2-6): EAQVTQNPRYLITVTGKKLTVTCSQNMNHEYMSWYRQDPGLGLRQIYYSMNVEVTDKGDVPEGYKVSRKEKRNFPLILESPSPNQTSLYFCASSLSSGANVLTFGAGSRLTVL.

The genes are TRBV7-3 and TRBJ2-1; 7 nucleotides line up with TRBD1. The V and J ends lost 8 bases and 9 bases, in that order; junction bases with no gene match: 7. The CDR3 totals 12 residues. Germline V lookup: CDR1 SGHTA, CDR2 FQGTGA. Written as DNA, the CDR3 is TGTGCCAGCGGGACAGCCTTGGGTGAGCAGTTCTTC. Residues: CASGTALGEQFF. The full variable domain, in which reference TRBV7-3 and TRBJ2-1 provide the parts outside the CDR3, is GAGVSQTPSNKVTEKGKYVELRCDPISGHTALYWYRQSLGQGPEFLIYFQGTGAADDSGLPNDRFFAVRPEGSVSTLKIQRTERGDSAVYLCASGTALGEQFFGPGTRLTVL.